This T cell receptor (beta chain) was sequenced for a study of blood T cell repertoires in COVID-19. Data came from immunoSEQ multiplex PCR; TCRdb stores just in-frame clones and leaves some out. The repertoire consists of some 460,000 clones, with roughly 90% occurring once and the leading ten covering approximately 4.5%. Material: peripheral blood. The clonotype comes from a young woman with acute or convalescent COVID-19.

CDR3 amino acids: CASSQSDKVADTQYF. The DNA of the CDR3 is TGTGCCAGCAGCCAGTCGGACAAGGTCGCAGATACGCAGTATTTT. The chain carries TRBV3-1 (or the pseudogene TRBV3-2) and TRBJ2-3; D might be TRBD1 (5 bases). This CDR3 spans 15 amino acids. Germline V gives CDR1 LGHDT, CDR2 YNNKEL (reference sequence). Trimming took off 3 bases at V and 4 bases at J, with 14 bases between the two ends.